This T cell receptor (beta chain) came from a study of OX40 agonist ivuxolimab in advanced cancers. Across the whole study: Dose-escalation cases comprised hepatocellular carcinoma, melanoma, renal cell or head and neck cancer. Having had anti-PD-1, anti-PD-L1 or anti-CTLA-4 therapy before was allowed, and roughly 40% had some. Partial responses were recorded for three patients, including one with hepatocellular carcinoma and two with cutaneous melanoma.

Study results and limitations: Partial responders at 0.1-3.0 mg/kg showed near-lowest clonal expansion.

TCRdb's table, derived via immunoSEQ multiplex PCR, lists solely in-frame clones and lacks some. The table shows about 30,000 clones, with about 81% occurring only once. About this clone itself: Its antigen remains unidentified.

Trimming removed 0 bases at V and 4 bases at J, with 11 bases between. The CDR3 loop spans 15 amino acids. Looked up from germline, CDR1 is SGDLS and CDR2 is YYNGEE. This chain joins TRBV9 and TRBJ2-1; tentative D call: TRBD2 (6 bases). This TCR derives from an adult with an advanced solid tumor such as melanoma, head and neck, liver or kidney cancer. The specimen was CD4+ or CD8+ T cells sorted from blood, collected in a trial of the OX40 agonist ivuxolimab. The CDR3 sequence: CASSVDGTPYNEQFF. DNA of the CDR3: TGTGCCAGCAGCGTAGACGGGACTCCTTACAATGAGCAGTTCTTC.